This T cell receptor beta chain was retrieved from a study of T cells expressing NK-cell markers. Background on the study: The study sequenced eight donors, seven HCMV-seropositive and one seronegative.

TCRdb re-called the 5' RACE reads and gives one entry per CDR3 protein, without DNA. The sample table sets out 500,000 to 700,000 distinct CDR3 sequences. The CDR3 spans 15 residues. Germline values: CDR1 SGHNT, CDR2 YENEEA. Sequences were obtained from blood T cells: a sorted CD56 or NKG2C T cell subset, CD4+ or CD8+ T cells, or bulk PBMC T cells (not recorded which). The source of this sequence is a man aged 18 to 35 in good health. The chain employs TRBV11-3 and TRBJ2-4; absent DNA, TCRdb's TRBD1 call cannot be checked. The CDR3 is CASSLRGVAKNIQYF.